This TCR beta chain was found in a study of shared clonotypes between healthy human individuals. Study outcomes and limitations: It was the non-shared clonotypes that had lower generation probabilities than clonotypes shared by all four donors. Naive subsets tended to show greater estimated richness than memory subsets.

A remark on this clone: The antigen remains unidentified.

This CDR3 has 13 amino acids. Trimming took 5 bases from V and 9 from J, leaving 15 bases between them. The V gene's germline CDR1 is SGHRS and CDR2 YFSETQ. TCRdb's copy holds only in-frame clones and misses some; the assay was immunoSEQ multiplex PCR. The sample holds 2,500,000 or so clones, roughly 92% seen once. Each donor was a Caucasian adult residing in Nashville, Tennessee. V is TRBV5-1 and J is TRBJ2-1, with D perhaps TRBD2 (6 bases). The TCR sequence derives from a man between 18 and 29 years old in good health. Some clones in this sample may be carry-over from other donors' samples. Sequenced material: naive CD4+ T cells from PBMCs. Regarding subset: CD45RA+ positively selected. For the CDR3, the DNA is TGCGCCAGCAGACTAGCAGCTTTCCGTGAGCAGTTCTTC. It yields the protein CASRLAAFREQFF.